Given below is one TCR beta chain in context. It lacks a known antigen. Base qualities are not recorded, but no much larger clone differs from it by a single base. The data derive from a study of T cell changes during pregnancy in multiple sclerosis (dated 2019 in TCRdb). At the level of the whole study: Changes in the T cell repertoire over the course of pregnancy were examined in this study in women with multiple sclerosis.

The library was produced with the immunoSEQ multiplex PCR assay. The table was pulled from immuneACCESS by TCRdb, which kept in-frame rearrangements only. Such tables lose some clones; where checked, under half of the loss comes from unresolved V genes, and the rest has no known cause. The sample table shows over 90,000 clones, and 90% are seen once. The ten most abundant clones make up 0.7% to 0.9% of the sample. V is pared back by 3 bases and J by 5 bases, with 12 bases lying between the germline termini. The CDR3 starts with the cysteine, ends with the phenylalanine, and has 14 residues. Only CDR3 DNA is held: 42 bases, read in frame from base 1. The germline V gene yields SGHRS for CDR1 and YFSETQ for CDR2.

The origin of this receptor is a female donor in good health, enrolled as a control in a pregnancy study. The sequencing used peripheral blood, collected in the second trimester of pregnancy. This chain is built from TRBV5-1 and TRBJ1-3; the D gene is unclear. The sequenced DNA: TGCGCCAGCAGCTACGGCACGGAGCGAAACACCATATATTTT. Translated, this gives CASSYGTERNTIYF.